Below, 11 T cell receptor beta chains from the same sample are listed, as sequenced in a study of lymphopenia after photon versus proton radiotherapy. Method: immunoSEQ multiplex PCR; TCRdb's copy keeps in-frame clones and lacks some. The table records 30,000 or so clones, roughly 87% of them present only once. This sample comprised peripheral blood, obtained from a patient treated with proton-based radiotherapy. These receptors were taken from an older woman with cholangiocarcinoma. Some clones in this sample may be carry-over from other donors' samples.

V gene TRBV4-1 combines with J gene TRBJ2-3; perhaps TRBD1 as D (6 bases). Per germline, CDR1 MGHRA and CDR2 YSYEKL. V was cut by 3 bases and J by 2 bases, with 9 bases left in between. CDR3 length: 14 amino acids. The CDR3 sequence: CASSHRGNTDTQYF. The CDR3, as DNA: TGCGCCAGCAGCCACAGGGGAAACACAGATACGCAGTATTTT.

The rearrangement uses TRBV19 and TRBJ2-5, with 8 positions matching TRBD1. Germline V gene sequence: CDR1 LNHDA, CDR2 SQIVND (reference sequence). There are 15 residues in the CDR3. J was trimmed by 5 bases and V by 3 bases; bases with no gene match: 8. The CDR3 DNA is TGTGCCAGTAGTATGGTGCAGGGGGCGAAGGAGACCCAGTACTTC. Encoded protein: CASSMVQGAKETQYF.

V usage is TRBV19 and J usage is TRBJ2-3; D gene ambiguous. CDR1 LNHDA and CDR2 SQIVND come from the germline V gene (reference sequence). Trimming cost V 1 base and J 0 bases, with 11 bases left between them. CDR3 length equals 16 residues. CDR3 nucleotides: TGTGCCAGTAGTATAGGATGGCAGAAAAGCACAGATACGCAGTATTTT. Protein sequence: CASSIGWQKSTDTQYF.

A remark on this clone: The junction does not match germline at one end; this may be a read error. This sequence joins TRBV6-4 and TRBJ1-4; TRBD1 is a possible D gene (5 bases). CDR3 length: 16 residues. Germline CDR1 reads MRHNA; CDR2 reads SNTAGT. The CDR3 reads CVSNQRGSGYKEKLFF. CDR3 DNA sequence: TGTGTCAGCAACCAACGGGGCAGCGGATACAAGGAAAAACTGTTTTTT.

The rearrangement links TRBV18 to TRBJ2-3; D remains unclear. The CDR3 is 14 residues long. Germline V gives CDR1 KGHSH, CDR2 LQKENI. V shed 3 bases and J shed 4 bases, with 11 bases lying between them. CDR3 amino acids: CASSPSASADTQYF. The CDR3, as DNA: TGTGCCAGCTCACCGAGTGCGTCCGCAGATACGCAGTATTTT.

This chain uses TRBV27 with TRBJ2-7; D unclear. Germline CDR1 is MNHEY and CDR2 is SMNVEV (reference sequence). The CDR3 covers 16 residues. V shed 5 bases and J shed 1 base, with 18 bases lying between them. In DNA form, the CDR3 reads TGTGCCAGCAGTCTACCCCCAGGCCGCCCTTCCTACGAGCAGTACTTC. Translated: CASSLPPGRPSYEQYF.

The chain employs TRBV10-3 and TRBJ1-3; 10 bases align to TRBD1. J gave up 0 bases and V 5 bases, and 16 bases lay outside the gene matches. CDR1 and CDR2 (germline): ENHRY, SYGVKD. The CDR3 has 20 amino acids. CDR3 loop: CAISLRDRGREVDSGNTIYF. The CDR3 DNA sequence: TGTGCCATCAGTCTACGGGACAGGGGAAGGGAGGTGGACTCTGGAAACACCATATATTTT.

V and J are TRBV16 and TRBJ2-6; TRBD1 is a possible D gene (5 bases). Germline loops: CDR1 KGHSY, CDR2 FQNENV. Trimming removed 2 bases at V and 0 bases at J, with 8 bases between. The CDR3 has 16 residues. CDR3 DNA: TGTGCCAGCAGCCAAGGAAGGGGCTCTGGGGCCAACGTCCTGACTTTC. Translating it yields CASSQGRGSGANVLTF. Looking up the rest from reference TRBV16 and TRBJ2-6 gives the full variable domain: GEEVAQTPKHLVRGEGQKAKLYCAPIKGHSYVFWYQQVLKNEFKFLISFQNENVFDETGMPKERFSAKCLPNSPCSLEIQATKLEDSAVYFCASSQGRGSGANVLTFGAGSRLTVL.

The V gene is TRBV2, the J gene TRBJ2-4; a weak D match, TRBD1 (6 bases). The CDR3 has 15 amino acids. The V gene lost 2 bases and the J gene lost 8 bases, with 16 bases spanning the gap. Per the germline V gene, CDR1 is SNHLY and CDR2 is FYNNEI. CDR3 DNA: TGTGCCAGCAGTGAACAGGGGACACGGCCCGACATTCAGTACTTC. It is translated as CASSEQGTRPDIQYF.

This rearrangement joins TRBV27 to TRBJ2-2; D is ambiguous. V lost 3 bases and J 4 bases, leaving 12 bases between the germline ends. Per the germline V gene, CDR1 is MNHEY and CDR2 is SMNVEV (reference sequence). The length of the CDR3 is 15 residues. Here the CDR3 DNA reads TGTGCCAGCAGTTTGGTTGGGTCGGGCACCGGGGAGCTGTTTTTT. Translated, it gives CASSLVGSGTGELFF.

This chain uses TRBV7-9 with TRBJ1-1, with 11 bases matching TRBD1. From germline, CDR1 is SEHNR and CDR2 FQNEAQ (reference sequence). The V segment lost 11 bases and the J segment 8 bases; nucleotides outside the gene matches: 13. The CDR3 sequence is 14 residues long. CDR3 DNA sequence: TGTGCCGGATCCCACGGGACAGGGGGACGGGAAGCTTTCTTT. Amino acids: CAGSHGTGGREAFF.